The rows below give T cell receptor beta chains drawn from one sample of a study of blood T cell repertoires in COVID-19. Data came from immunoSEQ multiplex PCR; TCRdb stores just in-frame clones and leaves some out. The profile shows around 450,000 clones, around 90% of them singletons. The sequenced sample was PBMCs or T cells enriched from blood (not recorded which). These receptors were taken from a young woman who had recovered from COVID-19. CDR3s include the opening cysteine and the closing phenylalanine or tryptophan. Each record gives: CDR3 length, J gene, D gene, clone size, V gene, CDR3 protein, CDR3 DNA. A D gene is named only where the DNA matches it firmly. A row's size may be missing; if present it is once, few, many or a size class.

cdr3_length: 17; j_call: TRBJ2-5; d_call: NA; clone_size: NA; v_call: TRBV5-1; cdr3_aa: CASSLVALATTKETQYF; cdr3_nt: TGCGCCAGCAGCTTGGTGGCCCTAGCAACGACAAAAGAGACCCAGTACTTC
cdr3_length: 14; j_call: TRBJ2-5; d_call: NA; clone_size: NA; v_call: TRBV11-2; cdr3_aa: CASRERGGAETQYF; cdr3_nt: TGTGCCAGCAGGGAAAGGGGAGGAGCAGAGACCCAGTACTTC
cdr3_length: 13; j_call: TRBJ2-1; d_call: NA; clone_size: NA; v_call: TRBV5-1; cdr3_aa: CASSLDYNNEQFF; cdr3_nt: TGCGCCAGCAGCTTGGACTATAACAATGAGCAGTTCTTC
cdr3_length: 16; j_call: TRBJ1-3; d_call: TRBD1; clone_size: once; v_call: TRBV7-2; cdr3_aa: CASSTRTGDVGNTIYF; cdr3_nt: TGTGCCAGCAGCACCCGGACAGGGGATGTTGGAAACACCATATATTTT
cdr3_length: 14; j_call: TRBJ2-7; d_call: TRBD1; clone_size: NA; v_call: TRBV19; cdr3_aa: CASSPRGLIYEQYF; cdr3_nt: TGTGCCAGTAGCCCCAGGGGGTTAATCTACGAGCAGTACTTC
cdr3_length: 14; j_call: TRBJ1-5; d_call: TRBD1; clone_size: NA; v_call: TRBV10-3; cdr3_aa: CAIGGGQGNQPQHF; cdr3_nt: TGTGCCATCGGAGGGGGACAGGGCAATCAGCCCCAGCATTTT
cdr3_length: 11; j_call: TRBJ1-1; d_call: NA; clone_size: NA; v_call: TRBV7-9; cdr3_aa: CASSLDRGAFF; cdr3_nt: TGTGCCAGCAGCTTAGATCGGGGAGCTTTCTTT
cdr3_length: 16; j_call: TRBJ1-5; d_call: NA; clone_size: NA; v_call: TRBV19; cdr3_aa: CASSKRADYSNQPQHF; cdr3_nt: TGTGCCAGTAGTAAGAGGGCGGATTATAGCAATCAGCCCCAGCATTTT
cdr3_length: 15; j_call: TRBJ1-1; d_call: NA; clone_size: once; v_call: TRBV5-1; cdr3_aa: CASSLLVGGDTEAFF; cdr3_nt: TGCGCCAGCAGCTTGTTAGTTGGGGGGGACACTGAAGCTTTCTTT
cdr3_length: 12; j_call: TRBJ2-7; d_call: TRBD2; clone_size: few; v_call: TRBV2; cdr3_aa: CASRGLAYEQYF; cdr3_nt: TGTGCCAGCAGGGGACTAGCCTACGAGCAGTACTTC
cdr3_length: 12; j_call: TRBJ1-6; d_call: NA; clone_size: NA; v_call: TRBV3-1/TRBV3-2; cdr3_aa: CASSQGGSPLHF; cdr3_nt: TGTGCCAGCAGCCAAGGAGGATCACCCCTCCACTTT
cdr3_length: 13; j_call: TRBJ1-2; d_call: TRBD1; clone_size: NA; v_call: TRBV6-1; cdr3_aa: CASSEADRGGYTF; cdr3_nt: TGTGCCAGCAGTGAAGCGGACAGGGGCGGCTACACCTTC
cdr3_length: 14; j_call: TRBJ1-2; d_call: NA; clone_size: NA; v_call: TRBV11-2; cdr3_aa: CASSFPGGSRGYTF; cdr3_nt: TGTGCCAGCAGCTTCCCGGGGGGATCCCGTGGCTACACCTTC
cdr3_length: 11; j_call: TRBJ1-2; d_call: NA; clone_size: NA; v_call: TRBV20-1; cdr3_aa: CSPPVGGGYTF; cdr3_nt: TGCAGCCCGCCGGTCGGGGGTGGCTACACCTTC
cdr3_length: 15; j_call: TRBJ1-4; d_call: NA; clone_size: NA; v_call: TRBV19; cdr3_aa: CASSIDDTAGEKLFF; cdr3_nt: TGTGCCAGTAGTATAGACGACACTGCAGGAGAAAAACTGTTTTTT
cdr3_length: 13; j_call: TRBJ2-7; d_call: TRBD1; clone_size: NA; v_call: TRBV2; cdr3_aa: CASKGTGSSEQYF; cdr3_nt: TGTGCCAGTAAGGGGACAGGGTCTTCCGAGCAGTACTTC
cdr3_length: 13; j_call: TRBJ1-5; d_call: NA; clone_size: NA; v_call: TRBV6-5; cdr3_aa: CATGRGYNQPQHF; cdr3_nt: TGTGCCACCGGCCGGGGGTACAATCAGCCCCAGCATTTT
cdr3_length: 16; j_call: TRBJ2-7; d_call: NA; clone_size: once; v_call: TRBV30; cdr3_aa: CAWSHFDEGRRYEQYF; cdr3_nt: TGTGCCTGGAGTCATTTCGATGAGGGAAGGCGATACGAGCAGTACTTC
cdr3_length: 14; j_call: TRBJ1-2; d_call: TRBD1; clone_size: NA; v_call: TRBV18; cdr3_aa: CASSPDRVSYGYTF; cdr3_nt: TGTGCCAGCTCACCGGACAGGGTGTCTTATGGCTACACCTTC